This TCR beta chain is drawn from a study of blood T cell repertoires in COVID-19. Overall study: Material from acute and convalescent COVID-19 was sourced from the United States, Italy and Spain. Sample material is recorded as cDNA or gDNA derived from T cells, B-cell-depleted T cells, or PBMCs.

This clone has a single count. Trimming at V came to 1 base and at J to 5 bases, leaving 3 bases not matched to a gene. The CDR3 sequence is 16 residues long. The germline V gene has CDR1 SGHTA and CDR2 FQGNSA. Per the authors' pipeline: Using reference gene primer amplification, nucleated cell counts were estimated. Method: immunoSEQ multiplex PCR; TCRdb's copy keeps in-frame clones and lacks some. V and J calls and clone size come straight from that table; D and trimming were deduced from the DNA. This sample has tens of thousands of clones; roughly four fifths occur once, and the top ten carry around an eighth.

J is TRBJ2-4 and V is TRBV7-2; 12 bases line up with TRBD2. Material for sequencing was peripheral blood. The TCR originated in a human donor with acute or convalescent COVID-19. The donor label of this sample is uncertain. The CDR3 DNA sequence: TGTGCCAGCAGCTTAGGACTAGCGGGGGCCGAAAACATTCAGTACTTC. As protein: CASSLGLAGAENIQYF. Combining the CDR3 with reference TRBV7-2 and TRBJ2-4 gives the whole variable domain GAGVSQSPSNKVTEKGKDVELRCDPISGHTALYWYRQSLGQGLEFLIYFQGNSAPDKSGLPSDRFSAERTGGSVSTLTIQRTQQEDSAVYLCASSLGLAGAENIQYFGAGTRLSVL.